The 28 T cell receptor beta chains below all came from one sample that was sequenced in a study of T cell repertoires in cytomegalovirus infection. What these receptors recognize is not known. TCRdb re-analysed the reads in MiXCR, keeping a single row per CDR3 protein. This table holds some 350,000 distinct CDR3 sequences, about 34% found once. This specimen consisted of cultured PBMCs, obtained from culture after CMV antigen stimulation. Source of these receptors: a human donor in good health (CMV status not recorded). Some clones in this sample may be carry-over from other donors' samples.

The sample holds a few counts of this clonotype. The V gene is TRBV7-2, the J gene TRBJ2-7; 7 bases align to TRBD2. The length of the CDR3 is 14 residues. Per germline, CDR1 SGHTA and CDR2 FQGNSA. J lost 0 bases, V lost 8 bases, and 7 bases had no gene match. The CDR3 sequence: CASGGGGSSYEQYF. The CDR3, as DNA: TGTGCCAGCGGAGGCGGGGGTAGCTCCTACGAGCAGTACTTC.

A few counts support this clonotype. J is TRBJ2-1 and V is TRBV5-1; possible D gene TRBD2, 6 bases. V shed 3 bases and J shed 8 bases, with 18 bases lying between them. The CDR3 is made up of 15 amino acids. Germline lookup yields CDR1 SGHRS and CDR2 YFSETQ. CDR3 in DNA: TGCGCCAGCAGCTGGAGCGGGCCGTCGGGGGATGAGCAGTTCTTC. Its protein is CASSWSGPSGDEQFF. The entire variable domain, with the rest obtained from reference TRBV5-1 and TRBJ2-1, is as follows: KAGVTQTPRYLIKTRGQQVTLSCSPISGHRSVSWYQQTPGQGLQFLFEYFSETQRNKGNFPGRFSGRQFSNSRSEMNVSTLELGDSALYLCASSWSGPSGDEQFFGPGTRLTVL.

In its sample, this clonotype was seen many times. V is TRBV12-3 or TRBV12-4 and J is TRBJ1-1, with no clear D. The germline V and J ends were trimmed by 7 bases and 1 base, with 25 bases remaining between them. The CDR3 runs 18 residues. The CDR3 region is CASTLPTFRRRKNTEAFF. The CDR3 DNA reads TGTGCCAGCACCCTCCCCACCTTTCGTCGACGGAAGAACACTGAAGCTTTCTTT.

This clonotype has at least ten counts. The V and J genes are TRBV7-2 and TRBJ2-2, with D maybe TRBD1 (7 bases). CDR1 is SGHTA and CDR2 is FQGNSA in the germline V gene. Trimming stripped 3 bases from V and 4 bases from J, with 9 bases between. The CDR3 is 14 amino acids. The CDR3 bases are TGTGCCAGCAGCTTTCAGGGGGGCACCGGGGAGCTGTTTTTT. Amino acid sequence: CASSFQGGTGELFF.

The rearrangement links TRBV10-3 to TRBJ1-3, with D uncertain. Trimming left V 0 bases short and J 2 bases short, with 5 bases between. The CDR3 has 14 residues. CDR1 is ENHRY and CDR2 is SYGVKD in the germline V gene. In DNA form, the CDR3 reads TGTGCCATCAGTGAGTCTGCGGCTGGAAACACCATATATTTT. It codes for CAISESAAGNTIYF.

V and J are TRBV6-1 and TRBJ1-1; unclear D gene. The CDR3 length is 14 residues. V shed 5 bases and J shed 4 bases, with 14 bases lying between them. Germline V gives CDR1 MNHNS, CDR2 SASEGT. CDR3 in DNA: TGTGCCAGCAGTTACAAGGGAATTAGCACTGAAGCTTTCTTT. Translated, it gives CASSYKGISTEAFF.

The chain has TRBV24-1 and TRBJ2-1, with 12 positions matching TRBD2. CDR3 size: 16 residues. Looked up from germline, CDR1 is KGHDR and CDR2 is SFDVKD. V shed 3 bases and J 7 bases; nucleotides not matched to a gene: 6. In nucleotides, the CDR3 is TGTGCCACCAGTGATATGACTAGCGGGAGAGGAAATGAGCAGTTCTTC. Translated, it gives CATSDMTSGRGNEQFF.

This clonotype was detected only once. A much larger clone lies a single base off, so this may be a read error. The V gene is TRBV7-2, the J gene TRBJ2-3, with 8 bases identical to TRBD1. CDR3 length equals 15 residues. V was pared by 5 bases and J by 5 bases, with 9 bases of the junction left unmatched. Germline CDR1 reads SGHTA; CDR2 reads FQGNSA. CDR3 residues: CASSHDRGGRDTQYF. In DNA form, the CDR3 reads TGTGCCAGCAGCCACGACAGGGGAGGTAGAGATACGCAGTATTTT.

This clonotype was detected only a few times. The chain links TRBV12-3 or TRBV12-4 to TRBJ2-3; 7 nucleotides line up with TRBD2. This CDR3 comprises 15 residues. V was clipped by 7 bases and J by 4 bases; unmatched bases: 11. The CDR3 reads CASTRRGSRPDTQYF. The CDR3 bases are TGTGCCAGCACCAGACGCGGGAGCCGGCCAGATACGCAGTATTTT.

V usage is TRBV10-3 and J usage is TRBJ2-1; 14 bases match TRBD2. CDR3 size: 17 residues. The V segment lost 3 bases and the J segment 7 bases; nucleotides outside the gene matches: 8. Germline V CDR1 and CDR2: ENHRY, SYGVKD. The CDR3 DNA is TGTGCCATCAGTGAATCGACTAGCGGGAGGGCCCGGAATGAGCAGTTCTTC. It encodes CAISESTSGRARNEQFF.

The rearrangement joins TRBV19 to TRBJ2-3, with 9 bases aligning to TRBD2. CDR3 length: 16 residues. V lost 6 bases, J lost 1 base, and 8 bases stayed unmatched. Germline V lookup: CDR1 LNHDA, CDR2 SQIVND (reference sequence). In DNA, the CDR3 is TGTGCCAGTAGCTCAGCGGGAGGTTGGGGCACAGATACGCAGTATTTT. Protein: CASSSAGGWGTDTQYF.

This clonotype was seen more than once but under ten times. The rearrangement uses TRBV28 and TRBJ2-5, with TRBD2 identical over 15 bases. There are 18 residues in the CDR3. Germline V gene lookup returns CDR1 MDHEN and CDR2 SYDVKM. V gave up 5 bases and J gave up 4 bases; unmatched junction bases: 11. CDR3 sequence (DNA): TGTGCCAGCAGTCCCTCAGGGACTAGCGGGAGGTTTGGAGAGACCCAGTACTTC. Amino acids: CASSPSGTSGRFGETQYF.

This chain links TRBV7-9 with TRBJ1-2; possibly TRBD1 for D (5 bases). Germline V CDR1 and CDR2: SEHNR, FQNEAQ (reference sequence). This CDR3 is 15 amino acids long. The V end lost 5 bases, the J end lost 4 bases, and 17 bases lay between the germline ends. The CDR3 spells CASSVTGRQGYGYTF. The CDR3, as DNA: TGTGCCAGCAGCGTTACGGGCCGGCAGGGCTATGGCTACACCTTC.

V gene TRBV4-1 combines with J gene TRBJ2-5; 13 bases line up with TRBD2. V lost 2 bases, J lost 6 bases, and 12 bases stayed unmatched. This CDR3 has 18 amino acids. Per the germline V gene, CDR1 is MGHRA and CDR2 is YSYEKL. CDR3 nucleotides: TGCGCCAGCAGCCAACTCCCTGGAGGGACTAGCGGGAAACAGACCCAGTACTTC. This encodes CASSQLPGGTSGKQTQYF.

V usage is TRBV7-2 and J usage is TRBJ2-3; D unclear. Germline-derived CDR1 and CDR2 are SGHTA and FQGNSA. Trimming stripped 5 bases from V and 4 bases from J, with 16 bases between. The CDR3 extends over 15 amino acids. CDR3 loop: CASSQTPGSPDTQYF. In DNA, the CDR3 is TGTGCCAGCAGCCAAACCCCTGGCAGTCCAGATACGCAGTATTTT.

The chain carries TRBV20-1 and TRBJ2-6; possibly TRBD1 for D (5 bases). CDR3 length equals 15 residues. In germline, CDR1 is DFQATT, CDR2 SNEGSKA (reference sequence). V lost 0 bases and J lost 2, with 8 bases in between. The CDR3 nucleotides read TGCAGTGCTAGAGAGCAAGGGGCTGGGGCCAACGTCCTGACTTTC. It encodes CSAREQGAGANVLTF.

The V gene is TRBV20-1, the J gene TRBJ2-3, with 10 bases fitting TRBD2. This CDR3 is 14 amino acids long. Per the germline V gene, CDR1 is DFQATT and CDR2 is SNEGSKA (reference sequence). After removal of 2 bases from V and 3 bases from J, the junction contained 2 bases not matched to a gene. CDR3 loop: CSARLAGGTDTQYF. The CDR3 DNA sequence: TGCAGTGCTAGATTAGCGGGAGGTACAGATACGCAGTATTTT.

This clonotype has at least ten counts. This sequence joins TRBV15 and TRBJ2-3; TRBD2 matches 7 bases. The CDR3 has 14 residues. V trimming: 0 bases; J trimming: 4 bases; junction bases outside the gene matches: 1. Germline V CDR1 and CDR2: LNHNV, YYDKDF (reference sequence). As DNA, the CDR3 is TGTGCCACCAGCAGAGAGCGGGAGCCAGATACGCAGTATTTT. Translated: CATSREREPDTQYF.

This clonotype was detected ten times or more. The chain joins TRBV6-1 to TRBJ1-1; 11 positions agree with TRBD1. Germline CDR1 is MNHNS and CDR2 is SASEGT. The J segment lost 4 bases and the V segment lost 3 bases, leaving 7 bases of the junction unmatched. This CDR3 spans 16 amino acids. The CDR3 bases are TGTGCCAGCAGTGAGGGGACAGGGGGTGGGGGCACTGAAGCTTTCTTT. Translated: CASSEGTGGGGTEAFF.

CDR3: CASSFGGGLVGNQPQHF. In DNA form, the CDR3 reads TGTGCCAGCAGCTTCGGAGGGGGCTTGGTGGGCAATCAGCCCCAGCATTTT. The rearrangement links TRBV7-9 to TRBJ1-5, with TRBD1 matching 7 bases. V shed 3 bases and J 2 bases; nucleotides not matched to a gene: 10. The V gene's germline CDR1 is SEHNR and CDR2 FQNEAQ (reference sequence). This CDR3 comprises 17 residues.

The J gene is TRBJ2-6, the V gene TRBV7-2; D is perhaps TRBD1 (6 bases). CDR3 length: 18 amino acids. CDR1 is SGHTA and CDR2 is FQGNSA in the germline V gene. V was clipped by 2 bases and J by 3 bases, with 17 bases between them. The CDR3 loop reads CASSLFDPGTLGANVLTF. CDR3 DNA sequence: TGTGCCAGCAGCTTATTCGACCCCGGGACACTTGGGGCCAACGTCCTGACTTTC.

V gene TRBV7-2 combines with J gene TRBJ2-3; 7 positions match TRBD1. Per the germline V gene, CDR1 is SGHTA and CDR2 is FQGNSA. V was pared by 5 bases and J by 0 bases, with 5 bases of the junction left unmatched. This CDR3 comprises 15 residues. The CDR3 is CASSADRTSTDTQYF. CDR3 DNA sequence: TGTGCCAGCAGCGCGGACAGGACTAGCACAGATACGCAGTATTTT.

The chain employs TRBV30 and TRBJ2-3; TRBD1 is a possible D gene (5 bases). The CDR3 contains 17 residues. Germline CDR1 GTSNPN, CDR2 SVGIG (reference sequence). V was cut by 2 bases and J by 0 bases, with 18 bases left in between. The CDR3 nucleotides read TGTGCCTGGAGTAGTGGGGCCGGTACATCTAGCACAGATACGCAGTATTTT. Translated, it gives CAWSSGAGTSSTDTQYF.

For the CDR3, the DNA is TGTGCCAGTAGTACTTATAGACAGCCTGGGGAGACCCAGTACTTC. It translates to CASSTYRQPGETQYF. The chain combines TRBV19 with TRBJ2-5, with D possibly matching TRBD1 (5 bases). The CDR3 spans 15 residues. Germline values: CDR1 LNHDA, CDR2 SQIVND (reference sequence). V was clipped by 4 bases and J by 5 bases, with 17 bases between them.

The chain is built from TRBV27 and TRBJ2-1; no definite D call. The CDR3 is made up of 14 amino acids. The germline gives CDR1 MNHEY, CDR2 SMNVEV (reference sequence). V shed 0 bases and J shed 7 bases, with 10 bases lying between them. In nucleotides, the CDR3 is TGTGCCAGCAGTTTATCAGTCAGGTTTAATGAGCAGTTCTTC. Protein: CASSLSVRFNEQFF.

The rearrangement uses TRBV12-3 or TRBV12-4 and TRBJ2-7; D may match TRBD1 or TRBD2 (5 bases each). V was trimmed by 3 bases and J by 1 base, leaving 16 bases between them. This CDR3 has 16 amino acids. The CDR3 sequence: CASSLSLGERSYEQYV. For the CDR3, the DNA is TGTGCCAGCAGTTTGAGTTTGGGGGAGAGGTCCTACGAGCAGTACGTC.

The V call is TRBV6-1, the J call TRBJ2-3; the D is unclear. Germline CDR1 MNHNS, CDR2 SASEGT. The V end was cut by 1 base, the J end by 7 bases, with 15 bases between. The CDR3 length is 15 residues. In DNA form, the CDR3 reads TGTGCCAGCAGTGAAGGACGGGTAGCAGGCTATACGCAGTATTTT. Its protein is CASSEGRVAGYTQYF.

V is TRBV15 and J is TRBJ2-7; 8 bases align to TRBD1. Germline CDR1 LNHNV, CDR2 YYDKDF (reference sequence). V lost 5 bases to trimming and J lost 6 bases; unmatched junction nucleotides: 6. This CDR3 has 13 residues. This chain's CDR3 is CATSGGQGGEQYF. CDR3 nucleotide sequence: TGTGCCACCAGCGGAGGACAGGGAGGCGAGCAGTACTTC.